The rows below give T cell receptor beta chains drawn from one sample of a study of shared clonotypes between healthy human individuals. TCRdb keeps only in-frame clones here, not all; method: immunoSEQ multiplex PCR. The sample has around 2,100,000 clones, around 96% seen once. Input material: naive CD8+ T cells sorted from blood. Receptors originate from a man younger than 30 in good health. Each CDR3 is given with its conserved first and last residue. The D gene is left open where the match is weak. The listing skips clone size in some rows; elsewhere it reads once, few, many or a size class.

>.|TRBV2|.|TRBJ1-2
TGTGCCAGCAGAGACAGGAGCTCGATCTTCTCCTATGGCTACACCTTC
CASRDRSSIFSYGYTF
>TRBD2|TRBV9|.|TRBJ2-1
TGTGCCAGCAGCGGAAGACTAGTAGCGGGAGAACATATCAATGAGCAGTTCTTC
CASSGRLVAGEHINEQFF
>.|TRBV2|.|TRBJ2-2
TGTGCCAGCAGTGAAATTGGGGATCCCAACACCGGGGAGCTGTTTTTT
CASSEIGDPNTGELFF
>.|TRBV28|once|TRBJ1-1
TGTGCCAGCAGTTTCAACGGCGACACGGAGGGGGAGACTGAAGCTTTCTTT
CASSFNGDTEGETEAFF
>TRBD2|TRBV4-1|.|TRBJ2-1
TGCGCCAGCAGCCAAGCTAGCGGCTCCTACAATGAGCAGTTCTTC
CASSQASGSYNEQFF
>TRBD2|TRBV7-6|.|TRBJ2-5
TGTGCCAGCAGCTTAGTCATTTTTGACGGGGGGAGGGAGACCCAGTACTTC
CASSLVIFDGGRETQYF
>TRBD2|TRBV7-2|.|TRBJ2-1
TGTGCCAGCAGCTTTACCTGGACTAGCGGGAGTCATGAGCAGTTCTTC
CASSFTWTSGSHEQFF
>TRBD2|TRBV7-9|.|TRBJ2-1
TGTGCCAGCAGCTCACTAGCGGCTGACAATGAGCAGTTCTTC
CASSSLAADNEQFF
>.|TRBV19|.|TRBJ1-5
TGTGCCAGTAGTATACGACAGTTAAATCAGCCCCAGCATTTT
CASSIRQLNQPQHF
>.|TRBV27|.|TRBJ2-2
TGTGCCAGCAGTTTTTACCTTGAGCGTCATATCGGGGAGCTGTTTTTT
CASSFYLERHIGELFF
>.|TRBV29-1|.|TRBJ2-1
TGCAGCGTTGTAGGGGCCGTACCCTCCTACAATGAGCAGTTCTTC
CSVVGAVPSYNEQFF
>.|TRBV9|few|TRBJ1-2
TGTGCCAGCAGCTCACGTGATGGAGCAAACTATGGCTACACCTTC
CASSSRDGANYGYTF
>TRBD2|TRBV9|once|TRBJ2-1
TGTGCCAGCAGCGTCGGGACTAGCGGGAGGGGTGAGCAGTTCTTC
CASSVGTSGRGEQFF
>TRBD2|TRBV28|.|TRBJ2-7
TGTGCCAGCAGTTCTACGGGGGGGCTGTACGAGCAGTACTTC
CASSSTGGLYEQYF
>.|TRBV4-3|.|TRBJ2-6
TGCGCCAGCAGCCCGTCAGGGGCCAACGTCCTGACTTTC
CASSPSGANVLTF
>TRBD1|TRBV27|.|TRBJ2-7
TGTGCCAGCAGTATCGGGACAGGTACCTACGAGCAGTACTTC
CASSIGTGTYEQYF
>.|TRBV7-9|.|TRBJ1-2
TGTGCCAGCAGCTTAGACGGCACCTATGGCTACACCTTC
CASSLDGTYGYTF
>TRBD1|TRBV6-5|.|TRBJ2-5
TGTGCCAGCAGCACTGACAGGGACCCTCAAGAGACCCAGTACTTC
CASSTDRDPQETQYF
>.|TRBV10-1|.|TRBJ2-7
TGCGCCAGCAGTGAGCCAGGGTGGTCCGAGCAGTACTTC
CASSEPGWSEQYF
>.|TRBV2|.|TRBJ2-3
TGTGCCAGCACGGGCCAGTCGAGCACAGATACGCAGTATTTT
CASTGQSSTDTQYF
>.|TRBV5-4|once|TRBJ1-2
TGTGCCAGCAGCTTGTTTTTCGGGGGGGATGGCTACACCTTC
CASSLFFGGDGYTF
>.|TRBV9|few|TRBJ1-2
TGTGCCAGCAGCGTTGGCTATGGCTACACCTTC
CASSVGYGYTF
>TRBD2|TRBV2|.|TRBJ2-2
TGTGCCAGCAGTGGGCTCGGTAGCGGGAGAACCGTTGGGGAGCTGTTTTTT
CASSGLGSGRTVGELFF
>TRBD2|TRBV11-2|.|TRBJ2-1
TGTGCCAGCAGGGGGGCGGGAGGTCATAATGAGCAGTTCTTC
CASRGAGGHNEQFF
>.|TRBV6-5|once|TRBJ2-7
TGTGCCAGCAGTTACTCCGGCCCCTCCTACGAGCAGTACTTC
CASSYSGPSYEQYF
>TRBD1|TRBV6-4|.|TRBJ2-5
TGTGCCAGCAGTGACCCTAAAAGGACAGGGCTGGGGGAGACCCAGTACTTC
CASSDPKRTGLGETQYF
>TRBD2|TRBV4-3|.|TRBJ2-5
TGCGCCAGCAGCCAGGAGGGACTAGCGGGAGAGACCCAGTACTTC
CASSQEGLAGETQYF
>.|TRBV2|.|TRBJ1-1
TGTGCCAGCACCAACCTGGCCCAATCCTGGAGCACTGAAGCTTTCTTT
CASTNLAQSWSTEAFF
>TRBD1|TRBV6-5|once|TRBJ2-5
TGTGCCAGCAGCCTGGACAGGGAAGAGACCCAGTACTTC
CASSLDREETQYF
>.|TRBV6-6|.|TRBJ2-4
TGTGCCAGCAGTGAGGAGTACATTCAGTACTTC
CASSEEYIQYF
>.|TRBV6-1|.|TRBJ1-2
TGTGCCAGCAGTGCAGCGACAGCCTTGTATGGCTACACCTTC
CASSAATALYGYTF
>.|TRBV6-5|.|TRBJ2-7
TGTGCCAGCAGTTACGGACACAACCGATACGAGCAGTACTTC
CASSYGHNRYEQYF
>.|TRBV6-6|.|TRBJ2-7
TGTGCCAGCAGTTACCCGGGATCCTACGAGCAGTACTTC
CASSYPGSYEQYF
>TRBD2|TRBV10-1|.|TRBJ2-1
TGCGCCAGCAGGGAGCCGGGACTAGCGGGAGGGCCACCTTCGGAGCAGTTCTTC
CASREPGLAGGPPSEQFF
>TRBD2|TRBV5-1|.|TRBJ2-1
TGCGCCAGCAGATGGACTAGCGGGGGTAGGGATGAGCAGTTCTTC
CASRWTSGGRDEQFF
>.|TRBV5-1|.|TRBJ1-6
TGCGCCAGCAGCTTGAACACCCTAGGGAATTCACCCCTCCACTTT
CASSLNTLGNSPLHF
>.|TRBV6-5|.|TRBJ2-7
TGTGCCAGCAGTTCCCCCCCCGGGAGTTTCACCTACGAGCAGTACTTC
CASSSPPGSFTYEQYF
>.|TRBV18|.|TRBJ1-3
TGTGCCAGCTCACCCCCAGGGCCGGCCAGCTCTGGAAACACCATATATTTT
CASSPPGPASSGNTIYF
>TRBD1|TRBV5-4|.|TRBJ1-1
TGTGCCAGCGGGGACAGGGAGTCGGCTGAAGCTTTCTTT
CASGDRESAEAFF
>.|TRBV5-6|.|TRBJ2-7
TGTGCCAGCAGCTTGCGGCCCTACGAGCAGTACTTC
CASSLRPYEQYF
>TRBD2|TRBV2|.|TRBJ2-1
TGTGCCAGCAAACAAGGGTCGTTAACTAGCGGGAGTCCCAATGAGCAGTTCTTC
CASKQGSLTSGSPNEQFF
>TRBD2|TRBV27|.|TRBJ2-3
TGTGCCAGCAGTCCGGGAGGCCGGAAGAACACAGATACGCAGTATTTT
CASSPGGRKNTDTQYF
>.|TRBV7-6|.|TRBJ2-7
TGTGCCAGCAGTCCAGACCCAAACCTGCTAGCCTACGAGCAGTACTTC
CASSPDPNLLAYEQYF
>TRBD1|TRBV7-9|.|TRBJ2-1
TGTGCCAGCAGCTTGGAGGACAGGATTCAGTTCTTC
CASSLEDRIQFF
>.|TRBV7-6|.|TRBJ1-1
TGTGCCACCACGGGGGGCACGAACACTGAAGCTTTCTTT
CATTGGTNTEAFF
>.|TRBV13|.|TRBJ1-4
TGTGCCAGCAGCTTCTGGGGTGCAACTAATGAAAAACTGTTTTTT
CASSFWGATNEKLFF
>.|TRBV4-3|.|TRBJ1-4
TGCGCCAGCAGCCAAGTCTTTGACAGTCTTAATGAAAAACTGTTTTTT
CASSQVFDSLNEKLFF
>.|TRBV29-1|.|TRBJ2-1
TGCAGCCCCGAGGGAGAGAGGAAGGAGCAGTTCTTC
CSPEGERKEQFF